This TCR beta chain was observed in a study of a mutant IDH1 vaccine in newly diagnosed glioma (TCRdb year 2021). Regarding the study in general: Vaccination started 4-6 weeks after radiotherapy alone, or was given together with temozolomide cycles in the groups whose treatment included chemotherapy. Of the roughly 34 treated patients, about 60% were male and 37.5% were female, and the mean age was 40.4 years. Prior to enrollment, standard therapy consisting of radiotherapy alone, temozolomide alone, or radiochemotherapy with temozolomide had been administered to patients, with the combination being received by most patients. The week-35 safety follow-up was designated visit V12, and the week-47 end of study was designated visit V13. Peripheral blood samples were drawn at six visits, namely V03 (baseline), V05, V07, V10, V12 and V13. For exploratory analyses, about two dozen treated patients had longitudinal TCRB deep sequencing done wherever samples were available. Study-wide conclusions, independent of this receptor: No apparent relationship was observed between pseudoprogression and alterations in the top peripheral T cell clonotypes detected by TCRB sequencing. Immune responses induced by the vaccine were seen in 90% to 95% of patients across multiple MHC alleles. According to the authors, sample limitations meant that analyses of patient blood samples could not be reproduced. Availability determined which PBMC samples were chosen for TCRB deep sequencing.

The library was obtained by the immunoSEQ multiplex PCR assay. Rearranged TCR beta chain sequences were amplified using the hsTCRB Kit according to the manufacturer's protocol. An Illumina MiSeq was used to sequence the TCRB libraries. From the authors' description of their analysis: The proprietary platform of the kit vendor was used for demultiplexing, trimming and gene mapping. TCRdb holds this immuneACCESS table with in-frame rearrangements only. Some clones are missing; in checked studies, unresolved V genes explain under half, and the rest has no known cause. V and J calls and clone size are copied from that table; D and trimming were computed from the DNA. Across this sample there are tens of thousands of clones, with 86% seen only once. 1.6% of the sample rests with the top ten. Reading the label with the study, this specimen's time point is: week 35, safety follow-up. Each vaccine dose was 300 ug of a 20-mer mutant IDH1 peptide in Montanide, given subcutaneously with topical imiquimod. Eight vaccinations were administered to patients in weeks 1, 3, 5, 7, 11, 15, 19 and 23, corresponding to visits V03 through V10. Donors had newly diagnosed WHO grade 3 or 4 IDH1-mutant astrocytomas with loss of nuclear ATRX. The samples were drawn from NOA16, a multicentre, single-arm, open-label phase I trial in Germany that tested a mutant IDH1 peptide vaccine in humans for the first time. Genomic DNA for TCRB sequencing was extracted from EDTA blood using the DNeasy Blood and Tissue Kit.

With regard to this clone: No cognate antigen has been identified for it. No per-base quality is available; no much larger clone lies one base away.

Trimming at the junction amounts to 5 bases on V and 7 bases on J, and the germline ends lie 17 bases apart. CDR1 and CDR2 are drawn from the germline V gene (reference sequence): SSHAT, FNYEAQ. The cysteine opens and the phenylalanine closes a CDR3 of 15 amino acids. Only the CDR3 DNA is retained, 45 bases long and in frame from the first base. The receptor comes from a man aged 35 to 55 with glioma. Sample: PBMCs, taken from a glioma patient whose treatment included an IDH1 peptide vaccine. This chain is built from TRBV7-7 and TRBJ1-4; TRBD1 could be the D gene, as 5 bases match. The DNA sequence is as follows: TGTGCCAGCAGCCTTAGATGGGGCGTGGGTGAAAAACTGTTTTTT. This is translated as CASSLRWGVGEKLFF.